What follows describes a single T cell receptor (beta chain). Its antigen is still unknown. The data derive from a study of OX40 agonist ivuxolimab in advanced cancers. Study at large: The patients got ivuxolimab, which is an agonistic anti-OX40 (CD134) antibody. Study-wide results and caveats: The mean number of expanded clones was higher in CD8+ T cells than in CD4+.

Autoimmune disease history or systemic immunosuppression led to patients being barred. The method was immunoSEQ multiplex PCR; TCRdb's version includes in-frame clones alone and lacks a portion of them. The sample has tens of thousands of clones; around four fifths are singletons. CDR3 size: 15 residues. Germline CDR1 is SGDLS and CDR2 is YYNGEE. Trimming cost V 3 bases and J 0 bases, with 10 bases left between them. The TCR comes from an adult with an advanced solid tumor such as melanoma, head and neck, liver or kidney cancer. Sequenced material: CD4+ or CD8+ T cells sorted from blood, taken in a trial of the OX40 agonist ivuxolimab. V usage is TRBV9 and J usage is TRBJ2-1, with D perhaps matching TRBD1 or TRBD2 (5 bases each). CDR3 residues: CASSGMGDSYNEQFF. DNA of the CDR3: TGTGCCAGCAGCGGGATGGGGGACTCCTACAATGAGCAGTTCTTC.